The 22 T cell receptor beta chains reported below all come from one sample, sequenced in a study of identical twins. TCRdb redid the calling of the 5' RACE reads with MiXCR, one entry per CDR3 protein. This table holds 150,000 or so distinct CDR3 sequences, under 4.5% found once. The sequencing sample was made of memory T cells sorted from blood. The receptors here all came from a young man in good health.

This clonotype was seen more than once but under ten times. The DNA of the CDR3 is TGTGCCAGCAGCCAGGCGAGCGGTGACACAGATACGCAGTATTTT. It translates to CASSQASGDTDTQYF. The V call is TRBV3-1, the J call TRBJ2-3, with a tentative D call TRBD2 (5 bases). The CDR3 is 15 amino acids. Germline V gene data show CDR1 as LGHDT and CDR2 as YNNKEL (reference sequence). Trimming removed 3 bases at V and 2 bases at J, with 12 bases between.

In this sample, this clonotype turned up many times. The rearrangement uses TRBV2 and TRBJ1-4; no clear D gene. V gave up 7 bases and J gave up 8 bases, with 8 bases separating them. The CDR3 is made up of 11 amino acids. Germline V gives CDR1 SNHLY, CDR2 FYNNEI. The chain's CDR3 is CASKSVEKLFF. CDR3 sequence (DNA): TGTGCCAGCAAATCGGTGGAAAAACTGTTTTTT.

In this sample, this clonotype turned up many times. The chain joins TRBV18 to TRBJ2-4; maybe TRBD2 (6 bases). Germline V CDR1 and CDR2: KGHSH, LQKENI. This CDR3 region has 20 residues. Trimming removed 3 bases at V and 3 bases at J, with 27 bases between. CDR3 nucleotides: TGTGCCAGCTCACCTACGAGGGGATTAGGCGGGAAAGAGAGCAAAAACATTCAGTACTTC. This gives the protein CASSPTRGLGGKESKNIQYF.

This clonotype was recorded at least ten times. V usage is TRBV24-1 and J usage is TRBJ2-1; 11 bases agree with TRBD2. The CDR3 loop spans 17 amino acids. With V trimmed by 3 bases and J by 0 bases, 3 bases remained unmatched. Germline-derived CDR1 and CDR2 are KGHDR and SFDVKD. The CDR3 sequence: CATSDGLAGVSYNEQFF. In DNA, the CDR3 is TGTGCCACCAGTGATGGACTAGCGGGCGTCTCCTACAATGAGCAGTTCTTC.

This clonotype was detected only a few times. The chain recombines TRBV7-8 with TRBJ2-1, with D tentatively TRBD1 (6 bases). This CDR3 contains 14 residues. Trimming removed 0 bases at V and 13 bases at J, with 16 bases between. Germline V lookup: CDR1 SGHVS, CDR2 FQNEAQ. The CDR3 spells CASSLAEVGGYQFF. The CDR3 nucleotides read TGTGCCAGCAGCTTAGCAGAAGTTGGGGGCTACCAGTTCTTC.

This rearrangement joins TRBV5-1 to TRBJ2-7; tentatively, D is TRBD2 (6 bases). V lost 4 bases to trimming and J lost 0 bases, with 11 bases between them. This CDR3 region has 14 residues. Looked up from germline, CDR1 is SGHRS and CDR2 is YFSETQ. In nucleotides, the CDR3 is TGCGCCAGCAGCCTGGGACTTAGCTCCTACGAGCAGTACGTC. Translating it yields CASSLGLSSYEQYV.

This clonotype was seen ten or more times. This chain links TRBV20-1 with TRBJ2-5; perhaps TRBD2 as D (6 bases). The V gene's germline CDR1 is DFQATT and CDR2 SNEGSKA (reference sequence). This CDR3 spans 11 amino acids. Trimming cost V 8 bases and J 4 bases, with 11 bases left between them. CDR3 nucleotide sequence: TGCAGTTACGGGGGAACAGAGACCCAGTACTTC. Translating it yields CSYGGTETQYF.

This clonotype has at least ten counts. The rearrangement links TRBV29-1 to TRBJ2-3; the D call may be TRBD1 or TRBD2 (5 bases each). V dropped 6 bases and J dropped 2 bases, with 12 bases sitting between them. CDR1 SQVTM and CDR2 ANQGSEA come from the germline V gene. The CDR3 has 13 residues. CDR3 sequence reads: CSVGAQYTDTQYF. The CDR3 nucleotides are TGCAGCGTCGGGGCGCAGTACACAGATACGCAGTATTTT.

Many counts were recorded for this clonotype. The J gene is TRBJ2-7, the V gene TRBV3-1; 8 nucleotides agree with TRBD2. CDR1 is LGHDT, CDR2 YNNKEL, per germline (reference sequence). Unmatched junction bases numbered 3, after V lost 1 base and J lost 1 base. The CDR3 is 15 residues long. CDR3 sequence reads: CASSQAPGGSYEQYV. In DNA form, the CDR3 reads TGTGCCAGCAGCCAAGCGCCGGGAGGGTCCTACGAGCAGTACGTC.

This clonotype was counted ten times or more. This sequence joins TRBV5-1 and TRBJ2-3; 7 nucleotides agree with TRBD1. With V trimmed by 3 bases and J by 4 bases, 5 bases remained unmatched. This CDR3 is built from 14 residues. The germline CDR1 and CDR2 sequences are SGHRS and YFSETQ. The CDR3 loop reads CASSSGQASDTQYF. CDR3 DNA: TGCGCCAGCAGCTCCGGACAGGCTTCAGATACGCAGTATTTT.

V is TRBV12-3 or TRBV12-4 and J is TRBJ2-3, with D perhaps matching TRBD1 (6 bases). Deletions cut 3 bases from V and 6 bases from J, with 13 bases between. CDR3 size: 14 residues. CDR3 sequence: CASSFYQGMDTQYF. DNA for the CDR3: TGTGCCAGCAGTTTCTACCAGGGGATGGATACGCAGTATTTT.

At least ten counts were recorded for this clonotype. CDR3 sequence reads: CASRRSSSDEQYV. CDR3 nucleotides: TGTGCCAGCAGACGCTCAAGCTCGGACGAGCAGTACGTC. The genes are TRBV13 and TRBJ2-7; no clear D gene. The CDR3 spans 13 residues. V lost 6 bases to trimming and J lost 5 bases, with 14 bases between them. Germline-derived CDR1 and CDR2 are PRHDT and FYEKMQ (reference sequence).

CDR3 in amino acids: CASSTNRGLADTQYF. The CDR3 region has the DNA TGTGCCAGCAGCACCAACAGGGGGCTGGCAGATACGCAGTATTTT. This chain connects TRBV7-9 to TRBJ2-3; 9 bases map to TRBD1. Germline values: CDR1 SEHNR, CDR2 FQNEAQ (reference sequence). The CDR3 runs 15 residues. The V and J ends lost 5 bases and 4 bases, in that order; junction bases with no gene match: 7.

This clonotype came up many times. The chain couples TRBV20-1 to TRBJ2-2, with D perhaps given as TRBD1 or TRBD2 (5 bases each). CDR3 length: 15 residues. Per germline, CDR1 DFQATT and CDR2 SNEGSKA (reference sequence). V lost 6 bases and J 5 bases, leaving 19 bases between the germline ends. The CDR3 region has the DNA TGCAGTGCCCTTCCGAGGGGCGGGCGGACCGGGGAGCTGTTTTTT. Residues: CSALPRGGRTGELFF.

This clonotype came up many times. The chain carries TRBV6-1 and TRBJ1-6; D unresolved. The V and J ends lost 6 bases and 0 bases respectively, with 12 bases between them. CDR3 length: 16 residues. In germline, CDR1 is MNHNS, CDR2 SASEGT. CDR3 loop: CASSLGHGSYNSPLHF. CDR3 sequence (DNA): TGTGCCAGCAGCCTCGGGCACGGCTCCTATAATTCACCCCTCCACTTT.

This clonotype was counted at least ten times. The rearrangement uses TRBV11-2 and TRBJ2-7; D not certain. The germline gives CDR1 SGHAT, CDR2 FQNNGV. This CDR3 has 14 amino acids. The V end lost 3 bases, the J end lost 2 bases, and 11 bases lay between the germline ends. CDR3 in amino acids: CASSFHDGTYEQYF. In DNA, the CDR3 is TGTGCCAGCAGCTTCCACGATGGGACCTACGAGCAGTACTTC.

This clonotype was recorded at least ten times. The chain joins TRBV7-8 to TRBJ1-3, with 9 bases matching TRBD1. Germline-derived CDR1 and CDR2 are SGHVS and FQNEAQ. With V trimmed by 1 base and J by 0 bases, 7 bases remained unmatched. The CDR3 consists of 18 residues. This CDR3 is CASSLVGQGRFSGNTIYF. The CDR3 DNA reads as TGTGCCAGCAGCTTAGTTGGACAGGGGCGTTTCTCTGGAAACACCATATATTTT. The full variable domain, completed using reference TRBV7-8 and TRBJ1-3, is GAGVSQSPRYKVAKRGQDVALRCDPISGHVSLFWYQQALGQGPEFLTYFQNEAQLDKSGLPSDRFFAERPEGSVSTLKIQRTQQEDSAVYLCASSLVGQGRFSGNTIYFGEGSWLTVV.

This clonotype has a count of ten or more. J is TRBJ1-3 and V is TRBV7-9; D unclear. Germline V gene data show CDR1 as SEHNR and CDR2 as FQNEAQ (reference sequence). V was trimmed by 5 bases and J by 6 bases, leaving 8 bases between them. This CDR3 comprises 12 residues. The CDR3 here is CASSGGTNTIYF. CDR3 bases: TGTGCCAGCAGCGGCGGAACAAACACCATATATTTT.

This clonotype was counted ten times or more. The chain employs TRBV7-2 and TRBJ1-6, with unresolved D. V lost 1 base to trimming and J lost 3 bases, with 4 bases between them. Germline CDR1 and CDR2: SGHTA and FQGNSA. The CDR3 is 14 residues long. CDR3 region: CASSLVFYNSPLHF. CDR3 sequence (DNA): TGTGCCAGCAGCTTAGTCTTCTATAATTCACCCCTCCACTTT. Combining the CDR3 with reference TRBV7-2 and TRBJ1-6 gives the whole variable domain GAGVSQSPSNKVTEKGKDVELRCDPISGHTALYWYRQSLGQGLEFLIYFQGNSAPDKSGLPSDRFSAERTGGSVSTLTIQRTQQEDSAVYLCASSLVFYNSPLHFGNGTRLTVT.

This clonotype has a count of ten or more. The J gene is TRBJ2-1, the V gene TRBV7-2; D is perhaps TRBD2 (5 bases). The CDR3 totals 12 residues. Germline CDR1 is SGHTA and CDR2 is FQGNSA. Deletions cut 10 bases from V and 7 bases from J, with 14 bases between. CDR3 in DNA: TGTGCCACAGGACTCCTGAGGAATGAGCAGTTCTTC. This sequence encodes CATGLLRNEQFF.

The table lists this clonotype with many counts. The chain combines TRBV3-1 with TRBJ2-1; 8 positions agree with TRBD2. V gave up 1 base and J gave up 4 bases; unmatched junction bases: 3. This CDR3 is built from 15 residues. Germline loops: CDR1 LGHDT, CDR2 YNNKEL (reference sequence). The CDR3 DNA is TGTGCCAGCAGCCAAGCGGGAGGGTTTTACAATGAGCAGTTCTTC. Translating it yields CASSQAGGFYNEQFF.

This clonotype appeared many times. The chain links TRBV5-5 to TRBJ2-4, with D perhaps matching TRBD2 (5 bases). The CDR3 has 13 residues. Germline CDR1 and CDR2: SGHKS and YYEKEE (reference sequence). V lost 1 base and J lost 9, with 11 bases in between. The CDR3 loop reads CASSLSLEGIQYF. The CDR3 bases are TGTGCCAGCAGCTTGAGCCTCGAGGGCATTCAGTACTTC.